The clone carrying this TCR beta chain occurred many times. The antigen is undetermined. This entry comes from a study of regulatory T cells in long-lasting Graves disease. V shed 4 bases and J shed 0 bases, with 16 bases lying between them. The CDR3 has 17 amino acids. Germline values: CDR1 SGHKS, CDR2 YYEKEE (reference sequence). The time point is: newly diagnosed GD, antithyroid drugs for less than 3 months. PBMC RNA was the source of the TCR library. TCR beta libraries were built with iRepertoire HTBI primers and Arm-PCR of CDR3 regions. TCRdb independently ran MiXCR on the multiplex PCR reads; one entry per CDR3 protein. The sample carries around 250,000 distinct CDR3 sequences, roughly 18% recorded once. Overall study findings and caveats: Less diverse TCR repertoires were seen in persistent Graves' patients than in newly diagnosed ones.

These data also formed part of another study, on T cells in Graves' hyperthyroidism and ophthalmopathy.

Sample: peripheral blood mononuclear cells (PBMCs), taken at new diagnosis, from a patient treated with antithyroid drugs. The sequence was collected from a woman aged 25 to 39 with Graves disease. This chain uses TRBV5-5 with TRBJ1-4; D gene uncertain. The CDR3 protein is CASSIHLALATNEKLFF. The CDR3 DNA sequence: TGTGCCAGCAGCATCCATTTAGCACTCGCAACTAATGAAAAACTGTTTTTT.